This TCR beta chain was retrieved from a study of beta chain features in type 1 diabetes. As for this clone: What it binds is unknown.

Whole-study results and caveats: Although PCR might favor shorter templates, it would do so equally in patients and controls.

Sequenced material consisted of expressed TCRB transcripts (all of the isolated RNA was reverse transcribed). Some clones are missing from TCRdb's copy, which holds only in-frame ones; the method was immunoSEQ multiplex PCR. In the table there are about 210,000 clones, roughly a tenth of which are singletons. Sequencing input: central memory CD4+ T cells from blood. The sequence derives from a young man in good health.

For the CDR3, the DNA is TGTGCCAGCAGCTTGTCCGATGAGCAGTTCTTC. Amino acids: CASSLSDEQFF. The rearrangement joins TRBV5-4 to TRBJ2-1; D ambiguous. The CDR3 consists of 11 residues. V lost 1 base and J 8 bases, leaving 4 bases between the germline ends. Germline CDR1 SGHNT, CDR2 YYREEE (reference sequence).